What follows is one T cell receptor (beta chain) and its context. Its antigen is undetermined. Sample time point: blood 2 weeks post-SBRT. Regarding treatment: 15 Gy SBRT to primary tumor, nephrectomy 4 weeks later. The data stem from a study of radiation and T cells in renal cell carcinoma. The length of the CDR3 is 15 residues. With 10 bases clipped from V and 4 bases from J, the junction kept 12 bases outside the gene matches. Germline V gene data show CDR1 as LNHDA and CDR2 as SQIVND (reference sequence). General study points: No pretreatment tumor biopsies were available for baseline clonotypes. Top tumor clonotypes rose in blood 2 weeks post-radiation, then contracted.

TCRdb keeps only in-frame clones here, not all; method: immunoSEQ multiplex PCR. The data contain about 150,000 clones, roughly 86% of them singletons. The sequence came from a woman in her forties or fifties with renal cell carcinoma. V is TRBV19 and J is TRBJ1-2, with 10 nucleotides matching TRBD1. Sequencing used blood, obtained from a patient whose treatment included radiotherapy and nephrectomy. CDR3 sequence: CATTDRTGGSYGYTF. CDR3 sequence (DNA): TGTGCCACCACCGACAGGACAGGGGGTAGCTATGGCTACACCTTC.